Sequencing of this T cell receptor (beta chain) was carried out in a study of CD8+ T cells in alopecia areata. Study-level background: The study gave tofacitinib for 6 to 18 months, then 6 months off drug. The study's findings and limits: One nonresponder leaves baseline CD8+ expansion's link to response uncertain.

A note on this clone: Its target is unknown.

Regarding treatment: oral pan-JAK inhibitor, 5-10 mg twice daily. RNA was extracted and reverse transcribed into cDNA as the sequencing template. Method: immunoSEQ multiplex PCR; TCRdb's copy keeps in-frame clones and lacks some. The sample holds tens of thousands of clones, around 67% seen once. Germline V lookup: CDR1 SEHNR, CDR2 FQNEAQ (reference sequence). Trimming left V 11 bases short and J 3 bases short, with 16 bases between. This CDR3 is 13 amino acids long. The chain has TRBV7-9 and TRBJ1-2; weak D call: TRBD1 (5 bases). This clonotype was obtained from a human donor with alopecia areata. Sequenced material: CD8+ T cells sorted from blood, taken at week 24, from a patient treated with tofacitinib. CDR3 in DNA: TGTGCCTTGCGGGGGGAGACAGACTATGGCTACACCTTC. Protein: CALRGETDYGYTF.